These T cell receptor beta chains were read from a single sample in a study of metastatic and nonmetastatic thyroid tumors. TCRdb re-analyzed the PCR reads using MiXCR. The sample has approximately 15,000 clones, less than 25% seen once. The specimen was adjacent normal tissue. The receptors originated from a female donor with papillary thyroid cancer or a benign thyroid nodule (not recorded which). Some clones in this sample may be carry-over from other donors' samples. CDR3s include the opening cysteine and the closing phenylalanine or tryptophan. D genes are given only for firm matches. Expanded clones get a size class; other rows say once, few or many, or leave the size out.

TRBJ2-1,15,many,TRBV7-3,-,TGTGCCAGCAGCTTAAGGGCAGACGCCTACAATGAGCAGTTCTTC,CASSLRADAYNEQFF
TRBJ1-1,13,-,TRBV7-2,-,TGTGCCAGCACCAAAGGGACGTGGACTGAAGCTTTCTTT,CASTKGTWTEAFF
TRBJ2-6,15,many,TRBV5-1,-,TGCGCCAGCAGCTTGGTCCGCGGGGAAGCCAACGTCCTGACTTTC,CASSLVRGEANVLTF
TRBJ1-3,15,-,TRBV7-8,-,TGTGCCAGCAGCCCCTCGACCCTCTCTGGAAACACCATATATTTT,CASSPSTLSGNTIYF
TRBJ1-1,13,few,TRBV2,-,TGTGCCAGCATGCGGACACAGAACACTGAAGCTTTCTTT,CASMRTQNTEAFF
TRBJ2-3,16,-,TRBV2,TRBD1,TGTGCCAGCAGTTTCGACAGGGTGGCCCTAATCGATACGCAGTATTTT,CASSFDRVALIDTQYF
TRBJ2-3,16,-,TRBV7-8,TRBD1,TGTGCCAGCAGATTAAACGGGACAGGCAGCACAGATACGCAGTATTTT,CASRLNGTGSTDTQYF
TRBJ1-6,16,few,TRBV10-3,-,TGTGCCATCAGTGAGTCGTGGGACATCGGTAATTCACCCCTCCACTTT,CAISESWDIGNSPLHF
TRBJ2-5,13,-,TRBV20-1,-,TGCAGTGCTAGAGAAGCTCACCAAGAGACCAAGTACTTC,CSAREAHQETKYF
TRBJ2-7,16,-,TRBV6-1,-,TGTGCCAGCAGTGAAGCGTCGGCGGGCTACTCCTACGAGAAGTACTTC,CASSEASAGYSYEKYF
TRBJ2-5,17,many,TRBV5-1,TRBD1,TGCGCCAGCAGCTTGGGCCGGGACAGGGGGTACCAAGAGACCCAGTACTTC,CASSLGRDRGYQETQYF
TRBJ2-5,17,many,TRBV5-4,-,TGTGCCAGCAGCCACCGGGGTGGAGCGGCCCTAGGTGAGACCCAGTACTTC,CASSHRGGAALGETQYF
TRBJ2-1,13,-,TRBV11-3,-,TGTGCCAGCAGCCTGGACAGCTACAATCAGCAGTTCTTC,CASSLDSYNQQFF